Shown below are 27 T cell receptor beta chains from a single sample sequenced in a study of graft-versus-host responses after intestinal transplantation (dated by TCRdb to about 2021). Receptor amplification or capture employed the immunoSEQ multiplex PCR assay. TCRdb retrieved this table from immuneACCESS and kept in-frame rearrangements only. Not all clones are present; in checked studies, unresolved V genes account for under half, and no reason is known for the remainder. The sample table shows just under 100,000 clones, and 80% to 95% are seen once. Around 15% of the sample is taken by the ten largest. Material: PBMCs, obtained roughly 450 days after intestinal transplant. These receptors were obtained from a human patient who received an intestinal transplant, so some T cells may come from the graft donor.

The chain joins TRBV5-1 to TRBJ1-2; 9 bases line up with TRBD1. CDR1 and CDR2 (germline): SGHRS, YFSETQ. The V and J ends lost 3 bases and 4 bases, in that order; junction bases with no gene match: 10. The CDR3 has 16 amino acids. This chain's CDR3 is CASSSDRGALSYGYTF. In DNA form, the CDR3 reads TGCGCCAGCAGCTCCGACAGGGGGGCTCTTAGCTATGGCTACACCTTC.

This chain links TRBV5-8 with TRBJ1-2, with D unresolved. V was shortened by 1 base and J by 5 bases, with 9 bases between the two germline ends. The CDR3 has 13 amino acids. CDR1 and CDR2 from the germline V gene are SGHTS and YDEGEE. CDR3 nucleotide sequence: TGTGCCAGCAGCTTGCAAGCCCCTTATGGCTACACCTTC. Its translation: CASSLQAPYGYTF.

J is TRBJ1-3 and V is TRBV14, with a tentative D call TRBD1 (5 bases). Germline V gene lookup returns CDR1 SGHDN and CDR2 FVKESK. This CDR3 comprises 15 residues. Trimming stripped 0 bases from V and 5 bases from J, with 11 bases between. In DNA, the CDR3 is TGTGCCAGCAGCCAAGAGAGGCGGGGGAGAAACACCATATATTTT. The encoded protein is CASSQERRGRNTIYF.

The J gene is TRBJ1-6, the V gene TRBV7-9; the D is unclear. The CDR3 consists of 12 residues. Trimming cost V 7 bases and J 8 bases, with 9 bases left between them. Germline V lookup: CDR1 SEHNR, CDR2 FQNEAQ (reference sequence). In DNA form, the CDR3 reads TGTGCCAGCAACCTGAAAGATTCACCCCTCCACTTT. This gives the protein CASNLKDSPLHF.

The CDR3 region has the DNA TGTGCCAGCGGACGGACAGGGGGCTACGAGCAGTACTTC. Its translation is CASGRTGGYEQYF. This sequence joins TRBV2 and TRBJ2-7; 10 bases map to TRBD1. Germline lookup yields CDR1 SNHLY and CDR2 FYNNEI. This CDR3 is built from 13 residues. With 8 bases clipped from V and 3 bases from J, the junction kept 4 bases outside the gene matches.

As to this clone: Sequence at one end of the junction differs from germline and may be a read error. The V gene is TRBV4-2, the J gene TRBJ2-7; no firm D call. Germline loops: CDR1 LGHNA, CDR2 YNFKEQ. This CDR3 contains 14 residues. In nucleotides, the CDR3 is TGTGCCAACAGCCAAGAGGTAGAAGCTCGGGAGCAGTACTTC. This encodes CANSQEVEAREQYF.

The chain employs TRBV5-1 and TRBJ2-3; 13 bases match TRBD2. Germline V gene lookup returns CDR1 SGHRS and CDR2 YFSETQ. Unmatched junction bases numbered 4, after V lost 6 bases and J lost 9 bases. The CDR3 is made up of 13 amino acids. In DNA form, the CDR3 reads TGCGCCAGCATCTCGGGACTAGCGGGGACGCAGTATTTT. Amino acids: CASISGLAGTQYF. Full variable domain (outside the CDR3, taken from reference TRBV5-1 and TRBJ2-3): KAGVTQTPRYLIKTRGQQVTLSCSPISGHRSVSWYQQTPGQGLQFLFEYFSETQRNKGNFPGRFSGRQFSNSRSEMNVSTLELGDSALYLCASISGLAGTQYFGPGTRLTVL.

This clone was seen a single time. V and J are TRBV29-1 and TRBJ2-4; D is ambiguous. The CDR3 covers 15 residues. CDR1 and CDR2 (germline): SQVTM, ANQGSEA. The V end was cut by 2 bases, the J end by 0 bases, with 11 bases between. As DNA, the CDR3 is TGCAGCGTTGAAAGGGTCACGCTAGCCAAAAACATTCAGTACTTC. Its translation: CSVERVTLAKNIQYF.

The chain carries TRBV25-1 and TRBJ1-4, with a tentative D call TRBD1 (5 bases). This CDR3 has 16 amino acids. Germline CDR1 reads MGHDK; CDR2 reads SYGVNS. V dropped 1 base and J dropped 8 bases, with 17 bases sitting between them. The CDR3 reads CASSELPGRGKEKLFF. The DNA of the CDR3 is TGTGCCAGCAGTGAATTGCCCGGAAGGGGAAAAGAAAAACTGTTTTTT.

This clone came up once. This rearrangement joins TRBV9 to TRBJ2-7; the match to TRBD1 covers 9 bases. Germline-derived CDR1 and CDR2 are SGDLS and YYNGEE. There are 16 residues in the CDR3. The V and J ends lost 0 bases and 6 bases, in that order; junction bases with no gene match: 10. As DNA, the CDR3 is TGTGCCAGCAGCGTAGAACCCGGGACAGGGTACGGCGAGCAGTACTTC. Its protein product is CASSVEPGTGYGEQYF.

The chain is built from TRBV5-6 and TRBJ1-3; 9 bases fit TRBD1. V was clipped by 4 bases and J by 4 bases; unmatched bases: 9. CDR1 and CDR2 (germline): SGHDT, YYEEEE. The CDR3 length is 16 residues. The CDR3 loop reads CASSVPGTGIGNTIYF. CDR3 sequence (DNA): TGTGCCAGCAGCGTACCCGGGACAGGGATCGGAAACACCATATATTTT.

The chain uses TRBV5-1 and TRBJ2-1; D is unclear. Trimming pared 4 bases from V and 5 bases from J, leaving 10 bases between. Germline V gene data show CDR1 as SGHRS and CDR2 as YFSETQ. The CDR3 has 13 amino acids. In nucleotides, the CDR3 is TGCGCCAGCAGCCCCGGGCCCCACAATGAGCAGTTCTTC. It is translated as CASSPGPHNEQFF.

This chain links TRBV10-3 with TRBJ1-6, with a tentative D call TRBD1 (5 bases). The germline CDR1 and CDR2 sequences are ENHRY and SYGVKD. This CDR3 has 15 residues. V lost 6 bases and J 5 bases, leaving 14 bases between the germline ends. CDR3 coding DNA: TGTGCCATCAGCGGGGCGGGGAAGGATAATTCACCCCTCCACTTT. Its translation: CAISGAGKDNSPLHF.

V is TRBV6-5 and J is TRBJ2-7, with D unclear. The CDR3 length is 15 residues. CDR1 is MNHEY, CDR2 SVGAGI, per germline. Trimming took 2 bases from V and 6 from J, leaving 17 bases between them. The CDR3 sequence: CASSYSSGRFREQYF. CDR3 bases: TGTGCCAGCAGTTACAGCTCGGGCAGGTTCCGCGAGCAGTACTTC.

On this clone: This sample also contains other DNA sequences that code for the same CDR3. The J gene is TRBJ1-1, the V gene TRBV7-9; a weak D match, TRBD1 (6 bases). CDR1 is SEHNR and CDR2 is FQNEAQ in the germline V gene (reference sequence). Trimming shortened V by 5 bases and J by 0 bases, and 13 bases separated the two germline ends. CDR3 length: 15 residues. CDR3 loop: CASSPHRDMNTEAFF. The DNA of the CDR3 is TGTGCCAGCAGCCCTCACAGGGACATGAACACTGAAGCTTTCTTT.

The rearrangement joins TRBV13 to TRBJ1-1; D is unclear. This CDR3 is built from 13 residues. Germline V gene sequence: CDR1 PRHDT, CDR2 FYEKMQ (reference sequence). V lost 1 base, J lost 4 bases, and 7 bases lay in between. CDR3 in DNA: TGTGCCAGCAGCTTAGACCGGGGCACTGAAGCTTTCTTT. It yields the protein CASSLDRGTEAFF.

Only one count was recorded for this clone. The rearrangement joins TRBV5-4 to TRBJ1-5; D is unclear. CDR3 length equals 13 residues. V was cut by 0 bases and J by 1 base, with 2 bases left in between. Germline CDR1 reads SGHNT; CDR2 reads YYREEE (reference sequence). CDR3: CASSLDSNQPQHF. CDR3 nucleotide sequence: TGTGCCAGCAGCTTGGACAGCAATCAGCCCCAGCATTTT.

This clone was counted between two and nine times. The V and J genes are TRBV19 and TRBJ1-5; D remains unclear. The V end lost 4 bases, the J end lost 3 bases, and 10 bases lay between the germline ends. The CDR3 totals 14 residues. Looked up from germline, CDR1 is LNHDA and CDR2 is SQIVND (reference sequence). In DNA form, the CDR3 reads TGTGCCAGTAGTACCGGACGGCACAATCAGCCCCAGCATTTT. The encoded protein is CASSTGRHNQPQHF.

This clone was observed a few times. V gene TRBV7-9 combines with J gene TRBJ1-4; a weak D match, TRBD1 (5 bases). The germline V gene has CDR1 SEHNR and CDR2 FQNEAQ (reference sequence). V lost 7 bases, J lost 5 bases, and 14 bases lay in between. CDR3 length: 14 amino acids. This CDR3 is CASTLGQQNEKLFF. CDR3 DNA: TGTGCCAGCACCCTGGGGCAGCAGAATGAAAAACTGTTTTTT.

The rearrangement uses TRBV11-2 and TRBJ2-1; weak D call: TRBD2 (6 bases). This CDR3 has 16 residues. V was shortened by 0 bases and J by 2 bases, with 11 bases between the two germline ends. Germline lookup yields CDR1 SGHAT and CDR2 FQNNGV. CDR3 loop: CASSLDPGGAYNEQFF. CDR3 in DNA: TGTGCCAGCAGCTTAGATCCGGGCGGGGCCTACAATGAGCAGTTCTTC. The full variable domain, with the rest looked up from reference TRBV11-2 and TRBJ2-1, is EAGVAQSPRYKIIEKRQSVAFWCNPISGHATLYWYQQILGQGPKLLIQFQNNGVVDDSQLPKDRFSAERLKGVDSTLKIQPAKLEDSAVYLCASSLDPGGAYNEQFFGPGTRLTVL.

This chain connects TRBV15 to TRBJ2-3; tentatively, D is TRBD2 (6 bases). CDR3 length: 16 amino acids. Germline CDR1 LNHNV, CDR2 YYDKDF (reference sequence). Between the trimmed V and J ends, which lost 4 bases and 2 bases, there was a span of 16 bases. CDR3 DNA: TGTGCCACCAGCAAAGGGGCGGTAGCGGACACAGATACGCAGTATTTT. As protein: CATSKGAVADTDTQYF. The variable domain in full, with the rest retrieved from reference TRBV15 and TRBJ2-3, is DAMVIQNPRYQVTQFGKPVTLSCSQTLNHNVMYWYQQKSSQAPKLLFHYYDKDFNNEADTPDNFQSRRPNTSFCFLDIRSPGLGDTAMYLCATSKGAVADTDTQYFGPGTRLTVL.

This sequence joins TRBV5-1 and TRBJ2-5; no firm D call. The better agreement between TRBJ2-7 and the DNA end casts doubt on the J call. Germline lookup yields CDR1 SGHRS and CDR2 YFSETQ. The CDR3 spans 14 residues. CDR3 residues: CASSRHGAEYEQYF. The CDR3 nucleotides are TGCGCCAGCAGCCGACACGGAGCAGAGTACGAGCAGTACTTC.

The chain carries TRBV7-2 and TRBJ1-4, with D unresolved. Germline V lookup: CDR1 SGHTA, CDR2 FQGNSA. The CDR3 extends over 14 amino acids. V dropped 6 bases and J dropped 8 bases, with 16 bases sitting between them. CDR3 DNA: TGTGCCAGCAGTCCTCGGCTGGACGTAGAAAAACTGTTTTTT. Translating it yields CASSPRLDVEKLFF. The full variable domain, completed using reference TRBV7-2 and TRBJ1-4, is GAGVSQSPSNKVTEKGKDVELRCDPISGHTALYWYRQSLGQGLEFLIYFQGNSAPDKSGLPSDRFSAERTGGSVSTLTIQRTQQEDSAVYLCASSPRLDVEKLFFGSGTQLSVL.

This clone has a single count. This chain uses TRBV14 with TRBJ1-1; unclear D gene. V was trimmed by 5 bases and J by 0 bases, leaving 7 bases between them. The CDR3 has 13 amino acids. Germline V gives CDR1 SGHDN, CDR2 FVKESK. The CDR3 region is CASSKLMNTEAFF. DNA for the CDR3: TGTGCCAGCAGCAAACTGATGAACACTGAAGCTTTCTTT.

The genes are TRBV6-1 and TRBJ1-1; D is ambiguous. Trimming left V 0 bases short and J 3 bases short, with 8 bases between. The V gene's germline CDR1 is MNHNS and CDR2 SASEGT. CDR3 length: 14 amino acids. CDR3 nucleotide sequence: TGTGCCAGCAGTGAAGCCCAGGAGTACACTGAAGCTTTCTTT. Translation: CASSEAQEYTEAFF.

This chain links TRBV5-5 with TRBJ2-7, with 10 bases lining up with TRBD1. This CDR3 has 14 amino acids. Trimming took 0 bases from V and 7 from J; bases not matched to a gene: 4. The germline V gene has CDR1 SGHKS and CDR2 YYEKEE (reference sequence). The CDR3 DNA reads TGTGCCAGCAGCTTGGGACAGGGGGCTTGGGAGCAGTACTTC. Translation gives CASSLGQGAWEQYF.

The DNA of the CDR3 is TGCGCCAGCGCCATAGGGAATGAGCAGTTCTTC. It codes for CASAIGNEQFF. V is TRBV5-1 and J is TRBJ2-1; no clear D. The CDR3 is 11 amino acids. Germline CDR1 reads SGHRS; CDR2 reads YFSETQ. The V end was cut by 7 bases, the J end by 7 bases, with 9 bases between.